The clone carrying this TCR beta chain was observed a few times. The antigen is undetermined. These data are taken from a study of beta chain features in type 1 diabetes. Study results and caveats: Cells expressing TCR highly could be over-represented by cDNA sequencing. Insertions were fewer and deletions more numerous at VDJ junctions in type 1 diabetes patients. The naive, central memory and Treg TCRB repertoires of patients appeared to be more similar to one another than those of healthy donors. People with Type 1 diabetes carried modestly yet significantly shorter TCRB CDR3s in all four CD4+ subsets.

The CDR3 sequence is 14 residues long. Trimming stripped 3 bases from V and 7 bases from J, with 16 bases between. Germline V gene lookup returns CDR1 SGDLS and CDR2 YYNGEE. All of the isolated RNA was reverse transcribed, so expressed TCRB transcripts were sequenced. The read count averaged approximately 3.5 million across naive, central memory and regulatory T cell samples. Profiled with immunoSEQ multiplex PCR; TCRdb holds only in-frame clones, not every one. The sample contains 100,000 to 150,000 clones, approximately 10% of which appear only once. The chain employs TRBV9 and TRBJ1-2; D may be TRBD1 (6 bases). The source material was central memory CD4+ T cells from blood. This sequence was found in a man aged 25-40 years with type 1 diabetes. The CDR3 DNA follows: TGTGCCAGCAGCGGAAACTCAGGGGCGGGTGGCTACACCTTC. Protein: CASSGNSGAGGYTF.